This paragraph reports one T cell receptor (beta chain). This entry belongs to a study of blood T cell repertoires in COVID-19. The wider study: COVID-19 samples from acute and convalescent phases originated in the United States, Italy and Spain. The cDNA or gDNA used as material had been derived from T cells, B-cell-depleted T cells, or PBMCs.

Original processing methods: Estimation of nucleated cell counts was performed using reference gene primer amplification. TCRdb keeps only in-frame clones here, not all; method: immunoSEQ multiplex PCR. V, J and clone size reflect that table, while D and trimming were determined from the DNA. This table holds 250,000 or so clones, around four fifths found once. Germline V gives CDR1 SGHRS, CDR2 YFSETQ. This CDR3 contains 19 residues. The J segment lost 0 bases and the V segment lost 3 bases, leaving 11 bases of the junction unmatched. The source material was peripheral blood. The gene calls are TRBV5-1 and TRBJ2-7; 14 bases fit TRBD2. The TCR originated in an older woman with active or convalescent COVID-19. The CDR3 spells CASSYLGTSGSLGSYEQYF. Here the CDR3 DNA reads TGCGCCAGCAGCTATTTAGGGACTAGCGGGAGCTTAGGCTCCTACGAGCAGTACTTC.